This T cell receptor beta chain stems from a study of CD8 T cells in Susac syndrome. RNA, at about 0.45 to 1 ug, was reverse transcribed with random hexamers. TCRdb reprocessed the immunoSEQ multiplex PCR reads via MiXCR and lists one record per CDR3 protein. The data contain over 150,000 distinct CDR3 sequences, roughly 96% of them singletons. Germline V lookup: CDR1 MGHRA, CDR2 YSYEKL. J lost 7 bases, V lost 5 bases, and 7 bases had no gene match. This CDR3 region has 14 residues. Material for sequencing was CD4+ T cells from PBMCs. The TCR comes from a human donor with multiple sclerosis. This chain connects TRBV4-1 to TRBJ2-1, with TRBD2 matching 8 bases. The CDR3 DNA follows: TGCGCCAGCAGCGCACCCGGGACTAGTAATGAGCAGTTCTTC. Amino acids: CASSAPGTSNEQFF.